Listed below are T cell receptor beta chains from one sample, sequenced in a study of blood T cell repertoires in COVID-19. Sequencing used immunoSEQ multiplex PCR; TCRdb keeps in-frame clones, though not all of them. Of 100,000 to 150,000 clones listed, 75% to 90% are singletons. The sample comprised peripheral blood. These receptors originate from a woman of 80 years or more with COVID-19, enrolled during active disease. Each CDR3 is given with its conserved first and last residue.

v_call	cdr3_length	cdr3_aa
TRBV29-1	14	CSVTAGPSTDTQYF
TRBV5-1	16	CASSLVARATNEKLFF
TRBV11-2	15	CASSFIHSGANVLTF
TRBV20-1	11	CSAPLGGTQYF
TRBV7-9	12	CASSPGDSPLHF
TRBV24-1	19	CATSGMGDRGTFSTDTQYF
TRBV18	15	CASSRSGTSSYEQYF
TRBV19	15	CASSTTRGSSYEQYF
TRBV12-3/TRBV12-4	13	CASRRTGNQPQHF
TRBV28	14	CASSSGTGSYEQYF
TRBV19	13	CASRGQPQETQYF
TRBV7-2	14	CASSLTGSNTEAFF
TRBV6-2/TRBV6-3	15	CASSYGQGAEDEQFF
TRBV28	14	CASSSERVTDTQYF
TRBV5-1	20	CASSIPPGQGASGPNEKLFF
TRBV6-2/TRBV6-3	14	CASSYRATNEKLFF
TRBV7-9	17	CASSHTNPGLGVGELFF
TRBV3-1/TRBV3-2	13	CASSRQDNQPQHF
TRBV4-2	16	CASSQDRWEISNEQFF
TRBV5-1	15	CASSAGTSGGYEQYF
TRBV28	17	CASSSAGRGPFMEEQYF
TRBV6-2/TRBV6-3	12	CASSQTYNEQFF
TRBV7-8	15	CASSLIGEAGNTIYF
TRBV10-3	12	CAISANSYEQYF
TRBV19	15	CASSMTGISNQPQHF
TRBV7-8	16	CASSLTSDRLGTEAFF
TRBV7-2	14	CASSHSGNSYEQYF
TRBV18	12	CASSLLGDEAFF
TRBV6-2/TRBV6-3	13	CASSHTGEREQYF
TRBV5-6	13	CASSFSGNTEAFF
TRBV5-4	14	CASRSGPEHYGYTF
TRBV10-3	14	CAISAGQGVDEQFF
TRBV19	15	CASNSGNTNTGELFF
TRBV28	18	CASSPRGSGRFGTGELFF
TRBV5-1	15	CASKSRLAGDNEQFF
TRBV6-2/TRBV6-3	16	CASSYLVGTGGETQYF
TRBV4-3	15	CASSPGVARTYEQYF
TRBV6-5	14	CASSRTSGYNEQFF
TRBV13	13	CASSQGAGKTQYF
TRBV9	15	CASSVGRLMNTEAFF
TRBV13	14	CASSSFLSDTEAFF
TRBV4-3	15	CASSQMTGGNEKLFF
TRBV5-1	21	CASSFFVPGTSGRSAYNEQFF
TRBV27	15	CASSPTAILSYEQYF
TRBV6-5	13	CASRDRAFTEAFF
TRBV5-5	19	CASSFEGFPGTGGSQPQHF
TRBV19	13	CASSAKQGTEAFF
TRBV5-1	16	CASSIQGAGAQETQYF
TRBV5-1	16	CASSTDRGLGSTEAFF
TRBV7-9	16	CASSFYSLSSYNEQFF
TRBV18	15	CASSPTDRGGYEQYF
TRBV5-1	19	CASSSLGVAGGGLTDTQYF
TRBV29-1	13	CSVDTGGPYEQYF
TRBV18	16	CASSPPRTGGQETQYF
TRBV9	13	CASSGGTGDEAFF
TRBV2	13	CASEREGADTQYF
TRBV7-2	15	CASSPSGRAYNEQFF
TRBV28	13	CASFRRGRGEAFF
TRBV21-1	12	CASSKDGETQYF
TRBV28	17	CASSTHGTSFLDQPQHF